The next 10 T cell receptor beta chains were all read from a single sample in a study of blood T cell repertoires in COVID-19. Using immunoSEQ multiplex PCR, the repertoire was profiled, and TCRdb retains in-frame clones only, with some absent. The data show some 170,000 clones, roughly 86% seen once. Material for sequencing was peripheral blood. The source is a woman in her fifties or sixties who had recovered from COVID-19.

This clone appeared a single time. The chain carries TRBV24-1 and TRBJ1-5; TRBD1 agrees at 11 bases. The V and J ends lost 6 bases and 6 bases, in that order; junction bases with no gene match: 3. Per the germline V gene, CDR1 is KGHDR and CDR2 is SFDVKD. This CDR3 has 14 amino acids. The CDR3 is CATSSGQGVQPQHF. The CDR3 nucleotides read TGTGCCACCAGTTCGGGACAGGGGGTTCAGCCCCAGCATTTT.

The chain has TRBV19 and TRBJ1-1; 7 nucleotides line up with TRBD1. CDR1 and CDR2 from the germline V gene are LNHDA and SQIVND (reference sequence). The ends lost 6 bases at V and 6 bases at J; junction bases unmatched: 10. This CDR3 is 14 amino acids long. CDR3 DNA sequence: TGTGCCAGTAGGCCGACAGGGACTGGCGCTGAAGCTTTCTTT. Translated: CASRPTGTGAEAFF.

The rearrangement joins TRBV29-1 to TRBJ2-7; 8 positions match TRBD1. Trimming took 5 bases from V and 6 from J; bases not matched to a gene: 9. Germline V gene lookup returns CDR1 SQVTM and CDR2 ANQGSEA. This CDR3 spans 13 amino acids. The CDR3: CSVSGTGLSEQYF. The CDR3 DNA follows: TGCAGCGTTTCCGGGACAGGTCTCAGCGAGCAGTACTTC.

The V call is TRBV6-5, the J call TRBJ2-7; no clear D. From germline, CDR1 is MNHEY and CDR2 SVGAGI. The CDR3 length is 15 residues. The V end was cut by 0 bases, the J end by 6 bases, with 15 bases between. This chain's CDR3 is CASSYSGLSTGEQYF. Written as DNA, the CDR3 is TGTGCCAGCAGTTACTCGGGCCTTTCTACTGGCGAGCAGTACTTC.

The chain uses TRBV27 and TRBJ2-5, with TRBD2 matching over 7 bases. The CDR3 has 14 amino acids. CDR1 and CDR2 from the germline V gene are MNHEY and SMNVEV (reference sequence). J gave up 2 bases and V 1 base, and 1 base lay outside the gene matches. The CDR3 DNA follows: TGTGCCAGCAGTTTATGGGGGGGACAAGAGACCCAGTACTTC. It yields the protein CASSLWGGQETQYF.

A single count supports this clone. The chain combines TRBV18 with TRBJ2-2; TRBD2 agrees at 8 bases. J lost 4 bases, V lost 2 bases, and 6 bases had no gene match. This CDR3 contains 16 residues. Germline V lookup: CDR1 KGHSH, CDR2 LQKENI. The CDR3 DNA reads TGTGCCAGCTCACCAGCAACGGGAGGGATCACCGGGGAGCTGTTTTTT. It codes for CASSPATGGITGELFF.

This clone was recorded once. This rearrangement joins TRBV5-1 to TRBJ1-1, with TRBD1 as a possible D gene (6 bases). Between the trimmed V and J ends, which lost 1 base and 4 bases, there was a span of 11 bases. The CDR3 extends over 14 amino acids. Germline loops: CDR1 SGHRS, CDR2 YFSETQ. The CDR3 region is CASSLLQGGTEAFF. The CDR3 nucleotides read TGCGCCAGCAGCTTGTTACAGGGCGGCACTGAAGCTTTCTTT.

The V gene is TRBV5-1, the J gene TRBJ2-3; D call uncertain. The CDR3 runs 12 residues. Trimming stripped 3 bases from V and 5 bases from J, with 7 bases between. Per germline, CDR1 SGHRS and CDR2 YFSETQ. In DNA, the CDR3 is TGCGCCAGCAGCTGGGCCGAAGATACGCAGTATTTT. This sequence encodes CASSWAEDTQYF.

The genes are TRBV5-4 and TRBJ1-3; no firm D call. This CDR3 contains 12 residues. From germline, CDR1 is SGHNT and CDR2 YYREEE (reference sequence). V was shortened by 4 bases and J by 9 bases, with 11 bases between the two germline ends. The DNA of the CDR3 is TGTGCCAGCAGCCTCCCGGAGGGCACCATATATTTT. Its protein is CASSLPEGTIYF. Based on the CDR3 plus reference TRBV5-4 and TRBJ1-3, the full variable domain is ETGVTQSPTHLIKTRGQQVTLRCSSQSGHNTVSWYQQALGQGPQFIFQYYREEENGRGNFPPRFSGLQFPNYSSELNVNALELDDSALYLCASSLPEGTIYFGEGSWLTVV.

This rearrangement joins TRBV5-1 to TRBJ2-4; possible D gene TRBD1, 6 bases. The CDR3 is made up of 14 amino acids. The V end lost 4 bases, the J end lost 2 bases, and 10 bases lay between the germline ends. CDR1 is SGHRS, CDR2 YFSETQ, per germline. The CDR3 spells CASSHRDTKNIQYF. The DNA of the CDR3 is TGCGCCAGCAGCCACCGGGACACCAAAAACATTCAGTACTTC.